The rows below give T cell receptor beta chains drawn from one sample of a study of blood T cell repertoires in COVID-19. Clones were read by immunoSEQ multiplex PCR, and TCRdb kept only the in-frame ones, dropping some. This sample carries 150,000 to 200,000 clones, roughly 90% of them seen once, and the ten largest clones take around 1.2%. Sequenced input: PBMCs or T cells enriched from blood (not recorded which). All receptors come from a human donor with acute COVID-19. The donor label of this sample is uncertain. Each CDR3 is given with its conserved first and last residue. The D gene is left open where the match is weak.

len	v_gene	d_gene	j_gene	CDR3aa
12	TRBV5-8	-	TRBJ1-2	CASSPRTYGYTF
13	TRBV10-3	TRBD1	TRBJ1-2	CAISPTGGPGYTF
12	TRBV19	-	TRBJ1-1	CASRDRYTEAFF
13	TRBV27	-	TRBJ1-1	CASRVTKNTEAFF
16	TRBV7-8	-	TRBJ2-7	CASSLGRLAVSYEQYF
15	TRBV7-3	TRBD2	TRBJ2-5	CASSLGGGGQETQYF
14	TRBV7-9	-	TRBJ1-6	CASSLAGAYSPLHF
14	TRBV27	-	TRBJ1-1	CASSLKAGNTEAFF
15	TRBV18	-	TRBJ1-1	CASSPPGAGASEAFF
14	TRBV19	-	TRBJ2-1	CASSISADYNEQFF
14	TRBV6-5	TRBD1	TRBJ2-2	CASSLDRGTGELFF
14	TRBV5-4	TRBD1	TRBJ1-2	CASSPGDRGRGYTF
15	TRBV3-1/TRBV3-2	-	TRBJ1-1	CASSQPQGLNTEAFF
13	TRBV20-1	TRBD2	TRBJ2-5	CSASERGQETQYF